There are many counts of the clone carrying this T cell receptor beta chain. The sample comes from a study of shared clonotypes between healthy human individuals. Germline V gives CDR1 SNHLY, CDR2 FYNNEI. This CDR3 spans 13 amino acids. V was cut by 8 bases and J by 8 bases, with 18 bases left in between. Measured with immunoSEQ multiplex PCR; TCRdb has only the in-frame clones, and not every one. The table has about 490,000 clones, 65% to 85% seen once. This receptor was obtained from a woman aged 40 to 50 in good health. Some clones in this sample may be carry-over from other donors' samples. J is TRBJ2-5 and V is TRBV2; a possible D gene is TRBD2 (6 bases). Material: PBMCs. DNA for the CDR3: TGTGCCAGCGTCCTAGGGGCCGGGGGAACCCAGTACTTC. This codes for CASVLGAGGTQYF.